Listed here are 5 T cell receptor beta chains from one sample, sequenced in a study of control samples from healthy donors and cancer patients (dated by TCRdb to 2019 to 2021). The receptor library was made with the immunoSEQ multiplex PCR assay. In TCRdb, the immuneACCESS table is reduced to in-frame sequences with V and J assigned. These tables do not hold every clone; where another copy was compared, an unresolved V gene accounts for under half, and the others remain unexplained. In this sample the table shows roughly 450,000 clones, more than 80% of which occur a single time. The ten largest clones represent 5.5% to 8% of the sample. Source material: PBMCs. Every receptor here comes from a man aged 35 to 55 with head and neck cancer.

This chain links TRBV29-1 with TRBJ1-2; no clear D gene. This CDR3 is built from 12 residues. Germline lookup yields CDR1 SQVTM and CDR2 ANQGSEA. V was cut by 3 bases and J by 2 bases, with 7 bases left in between. CDR3 sequence: CSVDTVNYGYTF. The CDR3, as DNA: TGCAGCGTTGATACTGTGAACTATGGCTACACCTTC.

J is TRBJ1-5 and V is TRBV19; D is unresolved. CDR3 length equals 14 residues. In germline, CDR1 is LNHDA, CDR2 SQIVND (reference sequence). Trimming left V 3 bases short and J 3 bases short, with 9 bases between. The CDR3 nucleotides read TGTGCCAGTAGTATGACGAGCCCCAATCAGCCCCAGCATTTT. Its translation is CASSMTSPNQPQHF.

This rearrangement joins TRBV27 to TRBJ2-7; 11 bases agree with TRBD1. V gave up 6 bases and J gave up 0 bases; unmatched junction bases: 1. CDR3 length: 14 amino acids. Germline lookup yields CDR1 MNHEY and CDR2 SMNVEV (reference sequence). The CDR3 DNA reads as TGTGCCAGCAGGGGGACAGGGGGCTCCTACGAGCAGTACTTC. Its protein is CASRGTGGSYEQYF.

About this clone: The same CDR3 arises from other DNA sequences in this sample as well. The CDR3 is CASSLAVTGELFF. Written as DNA, the CDR3 is TGCGCCAGCAGCTTAGCGGTTACCGGGGAGCTGTTTTTT. This chain uses TRBV5-1 with TRBJ2-2, with D perhaps matching TRBD2 (5 bases). The germline CDR1 and CDR2 sequences are SGHRS and YFSETQ. Trimming stripped 2 bases from V and 5 bases from J, with 7 bases between. The CDR3 length is 13 residues.

The J gene is TRBJ2-7, the V gene TRBV7-2; D is uncertain. V lost 0 bases to trimming and J lost 4 bases, with 19 bases between them. The CDR3 is made up of 17 amino acids. Germline assignment: CDR1 SGHTA and CDR2 FQGNSA. The CDR3 DNA reads as TGTGCCAGCAGCTTAGCGCATATCGGCCAAACCGATTACGAGCAGTACTTC. Protein sequence: CASSLAHIGQTDYEQYF. Full variable domain (remainder filled in from reference TRBV7-2 and TRBJ2-7): GAGVSQSPSNKVTEKGKDVELRCDPISGHTALYWYRQSLGQGLEFLIYFQGNSAPDKSGLPSDRFSAERTGGSVSTLTIQRTQQEDSAVYLCASSLAHIGQTDYEQYFGPGTRLTVT.